This T cell receptor beta chain is drawn from a study of graft-versus-host responses after intestinal transplantation. Looking at the study overall: The recipients all started with anti-thymocyte globulin induction and then took tacrolimus and steroids for 3 to 4 years. Whole-study findings and limits: Some GvH clones were seen earlier in gut or blood, suggesting intestinal origin. Peak GvH clone levels in circulation were associated with early post-transplant HvG declines. Some patients had graft-donor T cell macrochimerism. In their allografts, the ratios of graft-versus-host to host-versus-graft T cell clones were high.

Germline values: CDR1 SNHLY, CDR2 FYNNEI. V lost 5 bases and J lost 7, with 19 bases in between. This CDR3 contains 15 residues. Notes on this clone: Its antigen is currently unknown.

Method: immunoSEQ multiplex PCR; TCRdb's copy keeps in-frame clones and lacks some. In the table there are over 40,000 clones, about 95% of which are singletons. The clonotype was recovered from a human donor who was the organ donor for an intestinal transplant. V is TRBV2 and J is TRBJ2-3; D may correspond to TRBD1 or TRBD2 (5 bases each). Sample: unstimulated CD8+ T cells sorted from spleen or lymph node cells, taken before transplant. CDR3 amino acids: CASSLPHRGVYTQYF. The CDR3 DNA follows: TGTGCCAGCAGTCTACCCCACAGAGGGGTTTATACGCAGTATTTT.